Below, 5 T cell receptor beta chains from the same sample are listed, as sequenced in a study of early T cells in non-severe SARS-CoV-2 infection. Each CDR3 protein gets one entry after TCRdb re-called the 5' RACE reads with MiXCR. Found here are about 25,000 distinct CDR3 sequences, 4.5% to 7% of them singletons; the top ten hold 2.4%. Sequenced: whole blood. Receptors originate from an adult who was a healthcare worker with PCR-confirmed SARS-CoV-2 infection or an uninfected control (not recorded which).

This clonotype was picked up many times. This chain joins TRBV6-1 and TRBJ2-3, with D perhaps matching TRBD2 (5 bases). Trimming cost V 11 bases and J 4 bases, with 19 bases left between them. The CDR3 sequence is 14 residues long. Germline V CDR1 and CDR2: MNHNS, SASEGT. CDR3 DNA: TGTGCCTCCCTTCGGTCCCTTAGCGCAGATACGCAGTATTTT. Protein sequence: CASLRSLSADTQYF.

There are many counts of this clonotype. The chain links TRBV28 to TRBJ1-6, with a possible D match to TRBD1 (6 bases). V was cut by 4 bases and J by 10 bases, with 17 bases left in between. The CDR3 is made up of 15 amino acids. CDR1 is MDHEN, CDR2 SYDVKM, per germline. The CDR3 reads CASSYPQGRWSPLHF. The CDR3 DNA is TGTGCCAGCAGTTACCCTCAGGGGAGGTGGTCACCCCTCCACTTT.

CDR3 in DNA: TGTGCCAGCAGCTTCTCCGGATTGGGAAACACCATATATTTT. It translates to CASSFSGLGNTIYF. The chain uses TRBV11-3 and TRBJ1-3; D ambiguous. In germline, CDR1 is SGHNT, CDR2 YENEEA. The CDR3 runs 14 residues. Trimming stripped 3 bases from V and 4 bases from J, with 10 bases between.

This clonotype has a count of ten or more. The chain joins TRBV19 to TRBJ1-1; D might be TRBD1 (5 bases). The germline V gene has CDR1 LNHDA and CDR2 SQIVND (reference sequence). The V end lost 6 bases, the J end lost 3 bases, and 17 bases lay between the germline ends. CDR3 length: 15 residues. The CDR3 loop reads CASRPGGFIYTEAFF. For the CDR3, the DNA is TGTGCCAGTAGACCGGGGGGGTTTATTTACACTGAAGCTTTCTTT.

In its sample, this clonotype was seen a few times. The chain is built from TRBV6-1 and TRBJ1-1; TRBD1 might be the D (6 bases). The V gene lost 5 bases and the J gene lost 1 base, with 23 bases spanning the gap. The CDR3 length is 18 residues. The V gene's germline CDR1 is MNHNS and CDR2 SASEGT. CDR3 coding DNA: TGTGCCAGCAGTCAGACGACAGGCCGAAAAGGTGGGAACACTGAAGCTTTCTTT. As protein: CASSQTTGRKGGNTEAFF.